This T cell receptor (beta chain) was recorded in a study of T cells in Graves' hyperthyroidism and ophthalmopathy. There were TCR beta CDR3 regions amplified from RNA transcripts. HTBI primers were used for first-round RT-PCR of the TCR CDR3. Via MiXCR, TCRdb re-called the multiplex PCR reads, giving one row per CDR3 protein. Counted here are nearly 750,000 distinct CDR3 sequences, around a third occurring once; the ten biggest clones make up less than 35%. Trimming removed 3 bases at V and 5 bases at J, with 13 bases between. CDR3 length: 14 amino acids. The TCR sequence derives from a woman aged 35 to 49 with Graves' hyperthyroidism. The sample taken for sequencing was blood. The chain joins TRBV12-3 or TRBV12-4 to TRBJ2-5, with D perhaps matching TRBD2 (6 bases). CDR3 loop: CASSFGGSGETQYF. The DNA of the CDR3 is TGTGCCAGCAGTTTCGGGGGTTCGGGTGAGACCCAGTACTTC.